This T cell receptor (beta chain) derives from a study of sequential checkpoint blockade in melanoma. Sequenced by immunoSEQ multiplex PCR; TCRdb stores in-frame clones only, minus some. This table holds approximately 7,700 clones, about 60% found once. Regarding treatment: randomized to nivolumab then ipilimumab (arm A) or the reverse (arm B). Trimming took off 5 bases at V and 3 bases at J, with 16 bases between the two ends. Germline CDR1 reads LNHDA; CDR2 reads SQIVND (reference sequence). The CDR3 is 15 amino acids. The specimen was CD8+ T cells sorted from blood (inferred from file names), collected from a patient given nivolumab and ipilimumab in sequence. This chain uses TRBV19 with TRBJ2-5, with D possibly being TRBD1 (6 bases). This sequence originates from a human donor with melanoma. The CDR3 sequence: CASSPLNQGKETQYF. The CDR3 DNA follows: TGTGCCAGTAGTCCGCTGAACCAGGGGAAAGAGACCCAGTACTTC.